A single sample gave rise to the 29 T cell receptor beta chains below, sequenced in a study of cytomegalovirus exposure and HLA in healthy donors. The PCR made use of 60 Vbeta and 13 Jbeta primers. Method: immunoSEQ multiplex PCR; TCRdb's copy keeps in-frame clones and lacks some. This sample has fewer than 150,000 clones, with around 77% found just once. The source material was PBMCs. These receptor sequences come from a man between 50 and 59 years old in good health and CMV-seronegative.

This clone was seen more than once but under ten times. V and J are TRBV5-1 and TRBJ2-6; D is unresolved. CDR1 is SGHRS, CDR2 YFSETQ, per germline. The CDR3 extends over 14 amino acids. V shed 3 bases and J shed 2 bases, with 6 bases lying between them. The CDR3 protein is CASSSGTGANVLTF. CDR3 DNA sequence: TGCGCCAGCAGCTCAGGTACTGGGGCCAACGTCCTGACTTTC. Complete variable domain (other parts from reference TRBV5-1 and TRBJ2-6): KAGVTQTPRYLIKTRGQQVTLSCSPISGHRSVSWYQQTPGQGLQFLFEYFSETQRNKGNFPGRFSGRQFSNSRSEMNVSTLELGDSALYLCASSSGTGANVLTFGAGSRLTVL.

The rearrangement links TRBV5-4 to TRBJ2-1; TRBD1 agrees at 7 bases. The junction had 12 bases not matched to a gene; V was cut back by 6 bases and J by 6 bases. CDR1 and CDR2 (germline): SGHNT, YYREEE (reference sequence). The CDR3 covers 15 residues. The CDR3 protein is CASTRQGDSRNEQFF. For the CDR3, the DNA is TGTGCCAGCACCCGCCAGGGGGACAGTCGCAATGAGCAGTTCTTC.

J is TRBJ2-5 and V is TRBV5-1; maybe TRBD1 (5 bases). V was trimmed by 2 bases and J by 5 bases, leaving 10 bases between them. There are 13 residues in the CDR3. Per germline, CDR1 SGHRS and CDR2 YFSETQ. Here the CDR3 reads CASSLGVRETQYF. CDR3 sequence (DNA): TGCGCCAGCAGCTTAGGGGTCCGGGAGACCCAGTACTTC.

The chain has TRBV7-9 and TRBJ2-7, with a possible D match to TRBD1 (6 bases). V gave up 3 bases and J gave up 5 bases, with 17 bases separating them. Germline V gene lookup returns CDR1 SEHNR and CDR2 FQNEAQ (reference sequence). This CDR3 is 15 amino acids long. In nucleotides, the CDR3 is TGTGCCAGCAGCTTTCAGGGGTTGTTTAGGGACGAGCAGTACTTC. Residues: CASSFQGLFRDEQYF.

This clone was seen a single time. The CDR3 region has the DNA TGTGCCAGTAATCGGGGGGCTTACTCTGGAAACACCATATATTTT. Translated, it gives CASNRGAYSGNTIYF. The chain uses TRBV19 and TRBJ1-3; maybe TRBD1 (6 bases). The CDR3 sequence is 15 residues long. V lost 7 bases, J lost 0 bases, and 13 bases lay in between. CDR1 and CDR2 from the germline V gene are LNHDA and SQIVND (reference sequence).

This chain joins TRBV11-2 and TRBJ2-5, with 7 nucleotides matching TRBD1. Trimming at V came to 3 bases and at J to 5 bases, leaving 6 bases not matched to a gene. Germline-derived CDR1 and CDR2 are SGHAT and FQNNGV. The CDR3 totals 14 residues. The CDR3 here is CASSLTGRGETQYF. The CDR3 DNA reads as TGTGCCAGCAGCTTGACAGGGCGAGGGGAGACCCAGTACTTC.

V gene TRBV19 combines with J gene TRBJ1-1, with unresolved D. The length of the CDR3 is 12 residues. V dropped 7 bases and J dropped 1 base, with 7 bases sitting between them. CDR1 is LNHDA and CDR2 is SQIVND in the germline V gene (reference sequence). CDR3 nucleotide sequence: TGTGCCAGTAATCGGGGGAACACTGAAGCTTTCTTT. This encodes CASNRGNTEAFF.

The J gene is TRBJ2-5, the V gene TRBV6-5, with D possibly being TRBD2 (5 bases). The CDR3 has 13 residues. CDR1 MNHEY and CDR2 SVGAGI come from the germline V gene. The germline V and J ends were trimmed by 5 bases and 1 base, with 8 bases remaining between them. CDR3 region: CASSLLGQETQYF. In DNA, the CDR3 is TGTGCCAGCAGTCTACTAGGCCAAGAGACCCAGTACTTC.

This clone has a single count. V is TRBV28 and J is TRBJ2-3; maybe TRBD2 (8 bases). CDR3 length: 16 amino acids. The germline V gene has CDR1 MDHEN and CDR2 SYDVKM. The V and J ends lost 5 bases and 5 bases respectively, with 20 bases between them. The CDR3 is CASSPPIAGQKDTQYF. CDR3 DNA: TGTGCCAGCAGTCCCCCGATAGCGGGACAGAAAGATACGCAGTATTTT.

The gene calls are TRBV28 and TRBJ2-5; 9 bases fit TRBD1. V shed 5 bases, J shed 3 bases, and the junction held 7 bases outside the gene matches. CDR1 MDHEN and CDR2 SYDVKM come from the germline V gene. CDR3 length equals 15 residues. CDR3 nucleotide sequence: TGTGCCAGCAGTACCCCGGGACAGGGAGAAGAGACCCAGTACTTC. Translation: CASSTPGQGEETQYF.

The chain couples TRBV10-3 to TRBJ2-2; tentative D call: TRBD1 (5 bases). There are 14 residues in the CDR3. Deletions cut 6 bases from V and 4 bases from J, with 12 bases between. Germline V CDR1 and CDR2: ENHRY, SYGVKD. The CDR3 sequence is CAISRDSSTGELFF. The CDR3 DNA sequence: TGTGCCATCAGCCGCGACAGCAGCACCGGGGAGCTGTTTTTT.

This clone was seen a single time. Relative to the germline gene, one junction end is altered; a read error may explain this. The rearrangement uses TRBV7-7 and TRBJ2-1, with D possibly being TRBD1 (6 bases). Germline V gene data show CDR1 as SSHAT and CDR2 as FNYEAQ (reference sequence). This CDR3 comprises 13 residues. CDR3 sequence (DNA): TGTGCTAGCAGCTTAGACAGGTACAATGAGCAGTTCTTC. It encodes CASSLDRYNEQFF.

The genes are TRBV25-1 and TRBJ2-3; possibly TRBD2 for D (5 bases). Germline-derived CDR1 and CDR2 are MGHDK and SYGVNS. The CDR3 length is 13 residues. Trimming left V 5 bases short and J 4 bases short, with 10 bases between. CDR3 protein: CASSRGFADTQYF. The DNA of the CDR3 is TGTGCCAGCAGTCGGGGTTTCGCAGATACGCAGTATTTT.

The V and J genes are TRBV19 and TRBJ1-1, with 8 bases aligning to TRBD1. Trimming cost V 6 bases and J 5 bases; bases outside gene matches: 5. Germline loops: CDR1 LNHDA, CDR2 SQIVND (reference sequence). CDR3 length: 13 amino acids. DNA for the CDR3: TGTGCCAGTAGCTGGGACAGGATGACTGAAGCTTTCTTT. It yields the protein CASSWDRMTEAFF.

CDR3 sequence reads: CASSPPGAPADTQYF. The CDR3 DNA reads as TGTGCCAGCAGTCCGCCGGGAGCCCCGGCGGATACGCAGTATTTT. This chain connects TRBV27 to TRBJ2-3; a weak D match, TRBD2 (6 bases). Deletions cut 5 bases from V and 6 bases from J, with 18 bases between. CDR3 length equals 15 residues. Germline CDR1 and CDR2: MNHEY and SMNVEV (reference sequence).

The chain couples TRBV27 to TRBJ2-2, with D unclear. Trimming pared 1 base from V and 2 bases from J, leaving 8 bases between. Germline values: CDR1 MNHEY, CDR2 SMNVEV (reference sequence). This CDR3 is built from 15 residues. DNA of the CDR3: TGTGCCAGCAGTTTATTTGCACTTAACACCGGGGAGCTGTTTTTT. It yields the protein CASSLFALNTGELFF.

This chain joins TRBV2 and TRBJ2-1; TRBD1 matches 10 bases. The CDR3 sequence is 14 residues long. The trim removed 8 bases at V and 6 bases at J, leaving 7 bases unmatched. Germline CDR1 SNHLY, CDR2 FYNNEI. The CDR3 DNA sequence: TGTGCCAGCGTCCGGGACAGGGGACTCAATGAGCAGTTCTTC. This sequence encodes CASVRDRGLNEQFF. Full variable domain (rest looked up from reference TRBV2 and TRBJ2-1): EPEVTQTPSHQVTQMGQEVILRCVPISNHLYFYWYRQILGQKVEFLVSFYNNEISEKSEIFDDQFSVERPDGSNFTLKIRSTKLEDSAMYFCASVRDRGLNEQFFGPGTRLTVL.

The J gene is TRBJ2-3, the V gene TRBV28, with a possible D match to TRBD1 (6 bases). V gave up 5 bases and J gave up 1 base, with 13 bases separating them. Per the germline V gene, CDR1 is MDHEN and CDR2 is SYDVKM. This CDR3 region has 15 residues. The CDR3 coding sequence is TGTGCCAGCAGTACCAGGGGATTTGGCACAGATACGCAGTATTTT. This translates into CASSTRGFGTDTQYF.

CDR3 amino acids: CASSPTAGNTEAFF. Here the CDR3 DNA reads TGTGCCAGCTCTCCCACCGCCGGGAACACTGAAGCTTTCTTT. The chain links TRBV18 to TRBJ1-1, with D hard to call. The CDR3 has 14 amino acids. From germline, CDR1 is KGHSH and CDR2 LQKENI. The V end lost 6 bases, the J end lost 1 base, and 12 bases lay between the germline ends. The full variable domain, with the rest looked up from reference TRBV18 and TRBJ1-1, is NAGVMQNPRHLVRRRGQEARLRCSPMKGHSHVYWYRQLPEEGLKFMVYLQKENIIDESGMPKERFSAEFPKEGPSILRIQQVVRGDSAAYFCASSPTAGNTEAFFGQGTRLTVV.

The chain joins TRBV2 to TRBJ2-7; 7 bases are shared with TRBD1. Unmatched junction bases numbered 6, after V lost 7 bases and J lost 0 bases. The length of the CDR3 is 14 residues. Germline V gene data show CDR1 as SNHLY and CDR2 as FYNNEI. The CDR3 nucleotides are TGTGCCAGCATGACAGGGCCCATCTCCTACGAGCAGTACTTC. This encodes CASMTGPISYEQYF.

The chain uses TRBV6-5 and TRBJ1-5; TRBD1 aligns across 8 bases. From germline, CDR1 is MNHEY and CDR2 SVGAGI. CDR3 length equals 15 residues. The V segment lost 7 bases and the J segment 1 base; nucleotides outside the gene matches: 6. The chain's CDR3 is CASTPDRASNQPQHF. The DNA of the CDR3 is TGTGCCAGCACCCCGGACAGGGCGAGCAATCAGCCCCAGCATTTT.

This rearrangement joins TRBV28 to TRBJ1-5; the D gene is possibly TRBD1 (5 bases). This CDR3 is built from 13 residues. V was pared by 11 bases and J by 11 bases, with 22 bases between. Per the germline V gene, CDR1 is MDHEN and CDR2 is SYDVKM. CDR3 amino acids: CASHRGGQTTQHF. The DNA of the CDR3 is TGTGCCTCCCATAGGGGAGGGCAAACGACCCAGCATTTT.

This clone has more than one count but fewer than ten. The chain recombines TRBV6-6 with TRBJ2-7, with D perhaps TRBD2 (5 bases). CDR3 length: 13 residues. The ends were cut back, 0 bases at V and 8 bases at J, with 11 bases in the middle. Germline assignment: CDR1 MNHNY and CDR2 SVGAGI (reference sequence). The CDR3, as DNA: TGTGCCAGCAGTTACTCGTCGGCGGGCAAGCAGTACTTC. Amino acids: CASSYSSAGKQYF.

The J gene is TRBJ2-7, the V gene TRBV28; 7 bases align to TRBD2. The CDR3 consists of 15 residues. CDR1 is MDHEN, CDR2 SYDVKM, per germline. V lost 8 bases and J lost 0; bases outside the gene matches: 10. The CDR3 DNA reads TGTGCCAGCTGGTCCCGGGGGGACGGCTCCTACGAGCAGTACTTC. The encoded protein is CASWSRGDGSYEQYF.

The V call is TRBV27, the J call TRBJ2-7; D perhaps matches TRBD1 (6 bases). Per the germline V gene, CDR1 is MNHEY and CDR2 is SMNVEV (reference sequence). The CDR3 is 15 residues long. The germline V and J ends were trimmed by 4 bases and 3 bases, with 16 bases remaining between them. DNA for the CDR3: TGTGCCAGCAGTTCGTCCCGGGACACCCACTACGAGCAGTACTTC. It codes for CASSSSRDTHYEQYF.

The rearrangement links TRBV2 to TRBJ2-3, with 7 bases lining up with TRBD1. V lost 5 bases, J lost 5 bases, and 7 bases stayed unmatched. Germline-derived CDR1 and CDR2 are SNHLY and FYNNEI. The CDR3 has 14 residues. The chain's CDR3 is CASSRGRREDTQYF. CDR3 DNA: TGTGCCAGCAGTAGGGGGCGCCGCGAAGATACGCAGTATTTT.

V gene TRBV28 combines with J gene TRBJ2-7; 8 bases agree with TRBD1. The germline gives CDR1 MDHEN, CDR2 SYDVKM. The V segment lost 6 bases and the J segment 4 bases; nucleotides outside the gene matches: 11. CDR3 size: 15 residues. CDR3 region: CASSYGQGIKYEQYF. CDR3 in DNA: TGTGCCAGCAGCTACGGACAGGGTATTAAATACGAGCAGTACTTC.

This clone occurred once. This rearrangement joins TRBV5-1 to TRBJ2-1; 10 positions match TRBD2. Per the germline V gene, CDR1 is SGHRS and CDR2 is YFSETQ. The CDR3 spans 15 residues. The V segment lost 1 base and the J segment 6 bases; nucleotides outside the gene matches: 4. The CDR3 DNA is TGCGCCAGCAGCTTGAGTTTAGCGGGGGGCAATGAGCAGTTCTTC. Its protein is CASSLSLAGGNEQFF.

This chain links TRBV19 with TRBJ2-3, with 11 bases identical to TRBD2. This CDR3 has 13 amino acids. CDR1 LNHDA and CDR2 SQIVND come from the germline V gene (reference sequence). Unmatched junction bases numbered 4, after V lost 7 bases and J lost 7 bases. The CDR3, as DNA: TGTGCCAGTACCGGGACTAGCGGATATACGCAGTATTTT. Its translation is CASTGTSGYTQYF.